This T cell receptor beta chain was identified in a study of blood T cell repertoires in COVID-19. Whole-study context: Acute-phase and convalescent COVID-19 samples originated in the United States, Italy and Spain. The cDNA or gDNA used as material had been derived from T cells, B-cell-depleted T cells, or PBMCs.

This CDR3 region has 12 residues. Germline CDR1 reads MNHEY; CDR2 reads SVGEGT. Trimming removed 6 bases at V and 12 bases at J, with 12 bases between. Those enrolled in Seattle joined during active infection and were followed longitudinally afterward. Authors' analysis steps: Scientists estimated how many nucleated cells there were by amplifying reference gene primers. The method was immunoSEQ multiplex PCR; TCRdb's version includes in-frame clones alone and lacks a portion of them. The DNA was the basis for D and trimming; V, J and clone size are from that table. This sample has almost 200,000 clones, with about four fifths found just once.

The receptor was isolated from a woman in her 40s with COVID-19, enrolled during active disease. The sequencing sample was made of peripheral blood. The V call is TRBV6-2 or TRBV6-3, the J call TRBJ1-6; TRBD1 is a possible D gene (5 bases). CDR3 amino acids: CASSHPGEPLHF. CDR3 nucleotides: TGTGCCAGCAGCCATCCGGGGGAACCCCTCCACTTT.